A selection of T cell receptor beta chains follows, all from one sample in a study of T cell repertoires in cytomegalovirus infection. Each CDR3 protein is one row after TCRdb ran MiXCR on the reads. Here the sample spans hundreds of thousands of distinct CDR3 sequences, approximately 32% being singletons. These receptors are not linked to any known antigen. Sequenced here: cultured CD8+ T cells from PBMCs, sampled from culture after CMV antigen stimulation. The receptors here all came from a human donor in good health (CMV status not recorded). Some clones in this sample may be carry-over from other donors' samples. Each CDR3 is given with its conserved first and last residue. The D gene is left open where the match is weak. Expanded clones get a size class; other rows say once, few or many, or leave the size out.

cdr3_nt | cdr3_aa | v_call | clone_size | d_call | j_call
TGCAGCGCCCTCACCGGGGAGCTGTTTTTT | CSALTGELFF | TRBV29-1 | once | NA | TRBJ2-2
TGTGCCAGTAGTATTGGCGGATATCAGCCCCAGCATTTT | CASSIGGYQPQHF | TRBV19 | many | NA | TRBJ1-5
TGTGCCAGCAGCTTAGGACAGGCTAACACCGGGGAGCTGTTTTTT | CASSLGQANTGELFF | TRBV7-6 | many | NA | TRBJ2-2
TGTGCCACCAGCACCCTGGGAGGGGTTGGCACTGAAGCTTTCTTT | CATSTLGGVGTEAFF | TRBV15 | NA | NA | TRBJ1-1
TGTGCCAGCAGTGACGAGGGTTCAACAGATACGCAGTATTTT | CASSDEGSTDTQYF | TRBV6-4 | NA | NA | TRBJ2-3
TGTGCCAGCAGCGGGAGGGGGGAGAAGAACACTGAAGCTTTCTTT | CASSGRGEKNTEAFF | TRBV7-9 | few | NA | TRBJ1-1
TGTGCCAGCAGCTTGCCAGGGGGTCTCTATGGCTACACCTTC | CASSLPGGLYGYTF | TRBV5-8 | few | TRBD1 | TRBJ1-2
TGTGCCAGCAGTGACTTTGGAAATGAGCAGTTCTTC | CASSDFGNEQFF | TRBV6-4 | NA | NA | TRBJ2-1
TGTGCCAGCAGCTCATCCCGATCTGAGGAGACCCAGTACTTC | CASSSSRSEETQYF | TRBV7-4 | few | NA | TRBJ2-5
TGTGCCAGTAGTTTCCCTTCGACAGGGGGTTCCTATGGCTACACCTTC | CASSFPSTGGSYGYTF | TRBV19 | many | TRBD1 | TRBJ1-2
TGTGCCAGCAGCCAAGGTCCACAGGGTAGAACTGAAGCTTTCTTT | CASSQGPQGRTEAFF | TRBV4-2 | NA | NA | TRBJ1-1
TGTGCCAGTAGCGCGGGGGTTGTCCGCAGGGCCTCCTACAATGAGCAGTTCTTC | CASSAGVVRRASYNEQFF | TRBV19 | NA | TRBD2 | TRBJ2-1
TGTGCCAGTACCTCGGCAGCTAGCACAGATACGCAGTATTTT | CASTSAASTDTQYF | TRBV6-2/TRBV6-3 | NA | NA | TRBJ2-3
TGTGCCAGCAGTTCCTCGCTACCGGGGCCGCTTCATGGCTACACCTTC | CASSSSLPGPLHGYTF | TRBV27 | once | NA | TRBJ1-2
TGTGCCTATGAGAGGGAAAATAGCAATCAGCCCCAGCATTTT | CAYERENSNQPQHF | TRBV6-2/TRBV6-3 | few | NA | TRBJ1-5
TGCGCCAGCAGCTCTAACACAGCTTCAGATACGCAGTATTTT | CASSSNTASDTQYF | TRBV5-1 | NA | NA | TRBJ2-3
TGTGCCAGCAGTTTTTGGGGGTCCGAGACCCAGTACTTC | CASSFWGSETQYF | TRBV27 | NA | NA | TRBJ2-5
TGTGCCAGCAGCCAAGAAGGACAGGGGGCTTGGGAGACCCAGTACTTC | CASSQEGQGAWETQYF | TRBV4-2 | NA | TRBD1 | TRBJ2-5
TGTGCCAGTACTTTCGACGGAACTTATCAGCCCCAGCATTTT | CASTFDGTYQPQHF | TRBV19 | NA | NA | TRBJ1-5
TGTGCCAGTAGTATGTGGGCAGGGGGCCTATACAATGAGCAGTTCTTC | CASSMWAGGLYNEQFF | TRBV19 | NA | TRBD1 | TRBJ2-1
TGTGCCAGCAGCTTCCCAGAGGCCGGGACAGGGGGAAGCACTAATGAAAAACTGTTTTTT | CASSFPEAGTGGSTNEKLFF | TRBV7-2 | many | TRBD1 | TRBJ1-4
TGTGCCAGCAGCTTTCTTAGTACACACACAGATACGCAGTATTTT | CASSFLSTHTDTQYF | TRBV7-6 | few | NA | TRBJ2-3
TGTGCCAGCAGCCATGAACAGGGGTTAGCTGGGACCAACGTCCTGACTTTC | CASSHEQGLAGTNVLTF | TRBV7-6 | NA | TRBD1 | TRBJ2-6
TGTGCCAGCAGCTTGGAGGGGGCCCTTTTCAACGAGCAGTACTTC | CASSLEGALFNEQYF | TRBV5-4 | NA | TRBD1 | TRBJ2-7
TGTGCCAGCAGTGAAAAAGTGGGACTTCCGAGAGATACGCAGTATTTT | CASSEKVGLPRDTQYF | TRBV2 | once | NA | TRBJ2-3
TGTGCCAGCACACCGCCGGGGGAAAAGAACTATGGCTACACCTTC | CASTPPGEKNYGYTF | TRBV2 | few | NA | TRBJ1-2
TGCGCCAGCAGCCAAGGCCTCGAGCAGTACTTC | CASSQGLEQYF | TRBV4-1 | many | NA | TRBJ2-7
TGTGCCACGAAATACCGGGACAAGCATAATTCACCCCTCCACTTT | CATKYRDKHNSPLHF | TRBV10-3 | few | NA | TRBJ1-6
TGTGCCAGCAGCTACCCCCTCACTAGCGGGAAATTGAATGAGCAGTTCTTC | CASSYPLTSGKLNEQFF | TRBV7-9 | NA | TRBD2 | TRBJ2-1